This T cell receptor (beta chain) originates from a study of technical replicates of blood from a few donors. Sequencing used immunoSEQ multiplex PCR; TCRdb keeps in-frame clones, though not all of them. The sample has approximately 76,000 clones; 65% to 90% are singletons. The CDR3 covers 14 residues. CDR1 is MNHEY and CDR2 is SVGAGI in the germline V gene. V was pared by 2 bases and J by 4 bases, with 8 bases between. Sample: PBMCs. This sequence joins TRBV6-5 and TRBJ2-2, with D possibly matching TRBD2 (6 bases). This receptor was obtained from a human donor in good health. Some clones in this sample may be carry-over from other donors' samples. The CDR3: CASSYGGITGELFF. The CDR3 DNA follows: TGTGCCAGCAGTTACGGGGGGATCACCGGGGAGCTGTTTTTT.